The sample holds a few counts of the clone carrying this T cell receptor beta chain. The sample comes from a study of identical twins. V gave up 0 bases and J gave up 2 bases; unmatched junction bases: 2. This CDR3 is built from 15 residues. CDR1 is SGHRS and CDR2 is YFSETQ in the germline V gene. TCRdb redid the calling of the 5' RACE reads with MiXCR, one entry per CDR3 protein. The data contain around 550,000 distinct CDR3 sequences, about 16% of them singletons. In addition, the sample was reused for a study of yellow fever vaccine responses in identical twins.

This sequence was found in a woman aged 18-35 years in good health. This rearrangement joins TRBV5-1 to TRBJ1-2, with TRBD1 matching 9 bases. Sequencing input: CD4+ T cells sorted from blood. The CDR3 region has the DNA TGCGCCAGCAGCTTGGAGGGGACAGGGAACTATGGCTACACCTTC. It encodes CASSLEGTGNYGYTF.